This TCR beta chain was found in a study of molecular identifiers for immune sequencing clone quantification. The germline gives CDR1 SGDLS, CDR2 YYNGEE. The V end lost 0 bases, the J end lost 6 bases, and 7 bases lay between the germline ends. This CDR3 is built from 13 residues. TCRdb reprocessed the PCR reads with MiXCR, giving one entry per CDR3 protein. The table has around 470,000 distinct CDR3 sequences, less than 30% seen once. This clonotype occurred many times. Its target is unknown. Overall study findings and caveats: Single-cell amounts of spiked Jurkat TCR RNA were reportedly detectable among over 900,000 naive cells.

The source material was naive CD8+ T cells from blood, with Jurkat cell RNA spiked in. Subset denoted: FACS-sorted CD8+CD4-CCR7+CD45RA+ naive T cells. This sequence joins TRBV9 and TRBJ1-5; unclear D gene. This receptor was identified in a human donor in good health. Some libraries in this study had Jurkat cell RNA spiked in. DNA for the CDR3: TGTGCCAGCAGCGTAGGTGATGGTCAGCCCCAGCATTTT. This translates into CASSVGDGQPQHF.